Each of the 14 T cell receptor beta chains below was sequenced from the same sample in a study of post-analysis software for immune sequencing data. Study-wide results and caveats: Among four or five TRBV segments more frequent in patients than controls were TRBV5-6, TRBV5-1 and TRBV20-1.

Carried by the TCR beta cDNA libraries were unique molecular identifiers. TCRdb analysed the PCR reads with MiXCR anew, one entry per CDR3 protein. The table shows hundreds of thousands of distinct CDR3 sequences, with roughly 47% occurring only once. No antigen has been identified for these receptors. The sample consisted of blood. The source is a girl aged 5 to 17 with multiple sclerosis.

V and J are TRBV3-1 and TRBJ2-5; 10 bases line up with TRBD2. CDR3 length equals 16 residues. Losses at the gene ends were 1 base for V and 2 bases for J; bases not matched to a gene: 4. CDR1 LGHDT and CDR2 YNNKEL come from the germline V gene (reference sequence). The CDR3: CASSQGSSGGQETQYF. DNA for the CDR3: TGTGCCAGCAGCCAAGGTTCTAGCGGGGGTCAAGAGACCCAGTACTTC.

This clonotype occurred a few times. V gene TRBV6-5 combines with J gene TRBJ2-3, with no clear D. The V gene lost 4 bases and the J gene lost 0 bases, with 14 bases spanning the gap. This CDR3 is 16 amino acids long. From germline, CDR1 is MNHEY and CDR2 SVGAGI. CDR3: CASSLVPFASTDTQYF. The CDR3 DNA follows: TGTGCCAGCAGTTTGGTCCCCTTCGCTAGCACAGATACGCAGTATTTT.

This clonotype showed up just a few times. The V gene is TRBV10-3, the J gene TRBJ2-3; 9 bases match TRBD2. The CDR3 runs to 14 residues. V dropped 6 bases and J dropped 3; count of bases not matched to a gene: 4. From germline, CDR1 is ENHRY and CDR2 SYGVKD. DNA for the CDR3: TGTGCCATCAGAAGCACTAGCGGGACAGATACGCAGTATTTT. Translating it yields CAIRSTSGTDTQYF.

The chain's CDR3 is CSARDAHEQYF. The CDR3 nucleotides read TGCAGTGCTAGAGATGCGCACGAGCAGTACTTC. The chain couples TRBV20-1 to TRBJ2-5; D gene uncertain. The J call could be wrong; TRBJ2-7 is a better fit for the DNA end. The CDR3 contains 11 residues. The germline CDR1 and CDR2 sequences are DFQATT and SNEGSKA (reference sequence).

In its sample, this clonotype was seen a few times. V gene TRBV6-4 combines with J gene TRBJ1-5; 12 bases align to TRBD1. The CDR3 runs 18 residues. Germline lookup yields CDR1 MRHNA and CDR2 SNTAGT. After removal of 4 bases from V and 0 bases from J, the junction contained 7 bases not matched to a gene. This chain's CDR3 is CASSAGTGGAGSNQPQHF. Here the CDR3 DNA reads TGTGCCAGCAGTGCCGGGACAGGGGGCGCGGGTAGCAATCAGCCCCAGCATTTT.

The V call is TRBV6-5, the J call TRBJ2-7; TRBD2 matches 7 bases. Losses at the gene ends were 6 bases for V and 10 bases for J; bases not matched to a gene: 15. The length of the CDR3 is 14 residues. The germline V gene encodes CDR1 MNHEY and CDR2 SVGAGI. CDR3 bases: TGTGCCAGCAGCCCCCCGACTAGCAGGGAGGCCCAGTACTTC. Its protein is CASSPPTSREAQYF.

The chain has TRBV10-3 and TRBJ2-7, with D possibly matching TRBD2 (5 bases). Trimming left V 6 bases short and J 9 bases short, with 24 bases between. The CDR3 covers 15 residues. Germline-derived CDR1 and CDR2 are ENHRY and SYGVKD. CDR3 region: CAIRPGKESYEWQYF. CDR3 nucleotides: TGTGCCATCAGGCCCGGGAAGGAGAGCTACGAATGGCAGTACTTC.

For the CDR3, the DNA is TGTGCCAGCAGCGTAGGTCTAAGCATTAACTATGGCTACACCTTC. It yields the protein CASSVGLSINYGYTF. V and J are TRBV9 and TRBJ1-2; no reliable D call. The CDR3 has 15 amino acids. V was cut by 0 bases and J by 1 base, with 10 bases left in between. Germline assignment: CDR1 SGDLS and CDR2 YYNGEE. The complete variable domain, with remaining parts taken from reference TRBV9 and TRBJ1-2, reads DSGVTQTPKHLITATGQRVTLRCSPRSGDLSVYWYQQSLDQGLQFLIQYYNGEERAKGNILERFSAQQFPDLHSELNLSSLELGDSALYFCASSVGLSINYGYTFGSGTRLTVV.

Only one count was recorded for this clonotype. The rearrangement links TRBV11-2 to TRBJ2-3; 9 nucleotides agree with TRBD2. This CDR3 has 15 residues. V shed 2 bases and J 4 bases; nucleotides not matched to a gene: 4. Germline loops: CDR1 SGHAT, CDR2 FQNNGV. The CDR3 DNA sequence: TGTGCCAGCAGCTTACTAGCGGGGCTCCCAGATACGCAGTATTTT. Amino acids: CASSLLAGLPDTQYF.

V and J are TRBV6-2 or TRBV6-3 and TRBJ2-3; D is undetermined. Germline V gives CDR1 MNHEY, CDR2 SVGEGT. Trimming left V 5 bases short and J 2 bases short, with 11 bases between. This CDR3 is 14 amino acids long. The CDR3 reads CASSRRPSTDTQYF. The DNA of the CDR3 is TGTGCCAGCAGTCGACGACCTTCCACAGATACGCAGTATTTT.

The gene calls are TRBV20-1 and TRBJ2-7; a possible D gene is TRBD2 (6 bases). Germline V CDR1 and CDR2: DFQATT, SNEGSKA (reference sequence). The CDR3 consists of 15 residues. Between the trimmed V and J ends, which lost 3 bases and 4 bases, there was a span of 19 bases. Here the CDR3 reads CSARSYLSEGYEQYF. The CDR3 DNA sequence: TGCAGTGCTAGGTCCTACCTTTCGGAGGGATACGAGCAGTACTTC.

This clonotype has more than one count but fewer than ten. The V call is TRBV9, the J call TRBJ2-7; D unresolved. The V end lost 4 bases, the J end lost 0 bases, and 11 bases lay between the germline ends. Germline-derived CDR1 and CDR2 are SGDLS and YYNGEE. The CDR3 consists of 14 residues. Here the CDR3 reads CASSKGFLSYEQYF. CDR3 nucleotides: TGTGCCAGCAGCAAGGGATTCCTCTCCTACGAGCAGTACTTC. Supplemented by reference TRBV9 and TRBJ2-7, the full variable domain reads DSGVTQTPKHLITATGQRVTLRCSPRSGDLSVYWYQQSLDQGLQFLIQYYNGEERAKGNILERFSAQQFPDLHSELNLSSLELGDSALYFCASSKGFLSYEQYFGPGTRLTVT.

V is TRBV27 and J is TRBJ2-7; the match to TRBD2 covers 8 bases. Per germline, CDR1 MNHEY and CDR2 SMNVEV (reference sequence). Trimming removed 2 bases from V and 0 bases from J; junction bases left unmatched: 6. CDR3 length: 16 amino acids. The DNA for the CDR3 is TGTGCCAGCAGTTTACTTCGCGGGGGGAACTCCTACGAGCAGTACTTC. Its protein is CASSLLRGGNSYEQYF.

The chain combines TRBV20-1 with TRBJ2-4; 8 nucleotides match TRBD2. Trimming removed 6 bases from V and 3 bases from J; junction bases left unmatched: 10. The CDR3 is made up of 15 amino acids. Germline CDR1 and CDR2: DFQATT and SNEGSKA (reference sequence). CDR3 nucleotides: TGCAGTGCCGAGGCCCAGCGGGAGATCAAAAACATTCAGTACTTC. This gives the protein CSAEAQREIKNIQYF.